This TCR beta chain comes out of a study of T cells in tuberculosis. This CDR3 is 15 amino acids long. The trim removed 2 bases at V and 2 bases at J, leaving 5 bases unmatched. Per germline, CDR1 SGHRS and CDR2 YFSETQ. Produced via immunoSEQ multiplex PCR; TCRdb's table is partial and in-frame only. The sample includes fewer than 40,000 clones, about 97% of them seen just once. The rearrangement uses TRBV5-1 and TRBJ2-5, with 8 bases identical to TRBD1. Sequencing was carried out using PBMCs. The sequence came from a donor aged 10-30 years with latent tuberculosis or without tuberculosis infection. In nucleotides, the CDR3 is TGCGCCAGCAGCTTCTCCGGGACAGGTCAAGAGACCCAGTACTTC. Its translation: CASSFSGTGQETQYF.